These T cell receptor beta chains were read from a single sample in a study of control samples from healthy donors and cancer patients. The data were produced by immunoSEQ multiplex PCR, yet TCRdb's version contains in-frame clones alone and is incomplete. Seen here are tens of thousands of clones, about 90% observed once, and the top ten hold around 40%. Specimen: PBMCs. The receptors come from a man between 50 and 59 years old with head and neck cancer. The CDR3 runs from the conserved cysteine through the conserved F or W.

v_gene	j_gene	CDR3aa
TRBV7-2	TRBJ2-7	CASSSAGSLYEQYF
TRBV19	TRBJ1-2	CARTRTGALGYTF
TRBV28	TRBJ2-2	CASRRRTAGELFF
TRBV30	TRBJ1-6	CAWSVRQNNSPLHF
TRBV2	TRBJ2-5	CASNRGQETQYF
TRBV7-3	TRBJ2-1	CASSLFGTSGGPYNEQFF
TRBV11-2	TRBJ2-3	CASSFSGGPYTDTQYF
TRBV5-1	TRBJ1-6	CASSLGQHNSPLHF
TRBV6-5	TRBJ2-7	CASSHGTSGSVRYF
TRBV11-3	TRBJ2-1	CASSLSTLSDEQFF
TRBV19	TRBJ1-2	CASSADGTYGYTF
TRBV5-1	TRBJ2-3	CASSLTGFTDTQYF
TRBV7-2	TRBJ2-1	CASSLGGVAPGQFF
TRBV3-1/TRBV3-2	TRBJ2-2	CASSQLAGELFF
TRBV28	TRBJ1-1	CASRTQGGTEAFF
TRBV7-9	TRBJ1-6	CASSLAMGRGSSPLHF
TRBV28	TRBJ2-7	CASSFFLRASYEQYF
TRBV7-6	TRBJ2-3	CASSLGSSSTDTQYF
TRBV11-2	TRBJ1-3	CASSPKNTIYF
TRBV4-1	TRBJ2-2	CASSQVFAGVNTGELFF
TRBV7-3	TRBJ2-1	CASSLKGTGLYNEQFF
TRBV5-6	TRBJ2-7	CASSPLRENDEQYF
TRBV7-2	TRBJ2-7	CASRGFGSYEQYF
TRBV6-5	TRBJ2-1	CASRRGVGNEQFF
TRBV6-5	TRBJ1-2	CASSYLGQGVNYGYTF
TRBV2	TRBJ2-7	CASRAGMSSSYEQYF
TRBV5-1	TRBJ1-2	CASSPSGADYGYTF
TRBV24-1	TRBJ2-1	CATSASDRTYNEQFF
TRBV5-1	TRBJ2-1	CASSWASGAREQFF
TRBV4-2	TRBJ1-1	CASSQDKGETEAFF
TRBV29-1	TRBJ2-7	CSVALTTGVEQYF
TRBV2	TRBJ1-2	CASSEVRSLNYGYTF
TRBV3-1/TRBV3-2	TRBJ1-3	CASSQDQDVSGNTIYF
TRBV11-2	TRBJ1-1	CASSLNTASNTEAFF
TRBV21-1	TRBJ1-2	CASSKARDRLWGYTF
TRBV10-3	TRBJ2-7	CAISNSYEQYF
TRBV2	TRBJ2-7	CASSEAPAEQYF
TRBV13	TRBJ1-1	CASSLIGGLGEAFF
TRBV28	TRBJ1-5	CASTIQGRLQPQHF
TRBV25-1	TRBJ2-5	CASRPTSGRARETQYF
TRBV6-5	TRBJ2-7	CASSHFYYEQYF
TRBV5-4	TRBJ2-1	CASSHPSDRGQNEQFF
TRBV5-4	TRBJ2-2	CASSSVGAGELFF
TRBV6-1	TRBJ2-1	CASSVGTGGARQTNEQFF
TRBV6-6	TRBJ2-5	CASSLSGGSLWETQYF
TRBV11-2	TRBJ2-5	CASSSSGGAGETQYF
TRBV7-9	TRBJ1-3	CASSLEVSGSSGNTIYF
TRBV27	TRBJ2-2	CASSTLGQGSGATGELFF
TRBV11-1	TRBJ1-2	CASSQSQGNYGYTF
TRBV19	TRBJ2-3	CASSTLAGGTDTQYF
TRBV5-1	TRBJ2-5	CASSPGAQDLETQYF
TRBV7-8	TRBJ1-2	CASSRGHNGYTF
TRBV10-2	TRBJ2-5	CASEGAEETQYF
TRBV7-2	TRBJ1-3	CASSTMGGSGNTIYF
TRBV30	TRBJ2-5	CAWSGPTMGTQYF
TRBV6-6	TRBJ1-6	CASFRGLNSPLHF